These 21 T cell receptor beta chains were sequenced from one sample in a study of cytomegalovirus exposure and HLA in healthy donors. The table came from immunoSEQ multiplex PCR; TCRdb's copy has only in-frame clones and leaves some out. The sample includes 150,000 to 200,000 clones, 95% to 96% of them seen just once. The source material was PBMCs. The receptor source for this set is a woman between 18 and 29 years old in good health and CMV-seronegative.

This clone was recorded once. V gene TRBV13 combines with J gene TRBJ1-1; TRBD1 might be the D (5 bases). The CDR3 runs to 15 residues. Trimming cost V 5 bases and J 3 bases, with 16 bases left between them. CDR1 is PRHDT and CDR2 is FYEKMQ in the germline V gene (reference sequence). The CDR3, as DNA: TGTGCCAGCAGCCTCAGGTCTGGAGGGGACACTGAAGCTTTCTTT. The encoded protein is CASSLRSGGDTEAFF.

This chain connects TRBV4-3 to TRBJ1-1; D perhaps matches TRBD1 (5 bases). V lost 2 bases, J lost 1 base, and 8 bases lay in between. Germline loops: CDR1 LGHNA, CDR2 YSLEER. This CDR3 is built from 14 residues. The CDR3 sequence is CASSQYTGNTEAFF. CDR3 sequence (DNA): TGCGCCAGCAGCCAATATACAGGGAACACTGAAGCTTTCTTT.

The rearrangement uses TRBV6-1 and TRBJ1-5; a possible D gene is TRBD1 (5 bases). The germline V and J ends were trimmed by 1 base and 4 bases, with 14 bases remaining between them. This CDR3 region has 16 residues. Germline V lookup: CDR1 MNHNS, CDR2 SASEGT. The CDR3 is CASSEVLGLTNQPQHF. The DNA of the CDR3 is TGTGCCAGCAGTGAAGTGTTGGGGCTTACTAATCAGCCCCAGCATTTT.

The chain couples TRBV9 to TRBJ2-1; 16 bases agree with TRBD2. The CDR3 is made up of 18 amino acids. V shed 2 bases, J shed 0 bases, and the junction held 2 bases outside the gene matches. Germline V gene data show CDR1 as SGDLS and CDR2 as YYNGEE. CDR3 region: CASSVGTSGGGSYNEQFF. The CDR3, as DNA: TGTGCCAGCAGCGTCGGGACTAGCGGGGGGGGCTCCTACAATGAGCAGTTCTTC.

The chain is built from TRBV13 and TRBJ2-7; 8 bases fit TRBD2. CDR1 PRHDT and CDR2 FYEKMQ come from the germline V gene (reference sequence). Unmatched junction bases numbered 5, after V lost 7 bases and J lost 6 bases. This CDR3 spans 12 amino acids. CDR3 amino acids: CASTSAGGEQYF. In DNA form, the CDR3 reads TGTGCCAGCACCAGTGCGGGGGGCGAGCAGTACTTC.

The chain carries TRBV7-9 and TRBJ1-1, with 7 positions matching TRBD1. Germline V lookup: CDR1 SEHNR, CDR2 FQNEAQ (reference sequence). With 6 bases clipped from V and 0 bases from J, the junction kept 7 bases outside the gene matches. The CDR3 extends over 15 amino acids. The CDR3 spells CASSPTGTVNTEAFF. In nucleotides, the CDR3 is TGTGCCAGCAGTCCGACCGGGACAGTGAACACTGAAGCTTTCTTT.

This sequence joins TRBV7-2 and TRBJ2-1; perhaps TRBD2 as D (5 bases). Between the trimmed V and J ends, which lost 5 bases and 9 bases, there was a span of 14 bases. Germline V gives CDR1 SGHTA, CDR2 FQGNSA. CDR3 length: 13 residues. In DNA form, the CDR3 reads TGTGCCAGCAGCCCCCCGGTAAGCGGTGAGCAGTTCTTC. Translation gives CASSPPVSGEQFF.

This clone appeared a single time. The rearrangement links TRBV7-9 to TRBJ2-2; TRBD1 matches 11 bases. V lost 5 bases to trimming and J lost 4 bases; unmatched junction nucleotides: 6. The CDR3 is made up of 16 amino acids. Germline-derived CDR1 and CDR2 are SEHNR and FQNEAQ (reference sequence). The CDR3 DNA follows: TGTGCCAGCAGCGAAGGACAGGGGGCGATCACCGGGGAGCTGTTTTTT. It translates to CASSEGQGAITGELFF. Looking up the rest from reference TRBV7-9 and TRBJ2-2 gives the full variable domain: DTGVSQNPRHKITKRGQNVTFRCDPISEHNRLYWYRQTLGQGPEFLTYFQNEAQLEKSRLLSDRFSAERPKGSFSTLEIQRTEQGDSAMYLCASSEGQGAITGELFFGEGSRLTVL.

This clone was counted once. The chain recombines TRBV7-8 with TRBJ2-5; D is undetermined. Germline lookup yields CDR1 SGHVS and CDR2 FQNEAQ. This CDR3 spans 14 amino acids. V gave up 6 bases and J gave up 3 bases, with 14 bases separating them. The CDR3 DNA sequence: TGTGCCAGCAGGCGAGGCCAGTCCAAAGAGACCCAGTACTTC. Translating gives CASRRGQSKETQYF.

This chain joins TRBV7-8 and TRBJ2-5, with D perhaps matching TRBD1 (6 bases). The CDR3 extends over 14 amino acids. The germline CDR1 and CDR2 sequences are SGHVS and FQNEAQ. The germline V and J ends were trimmed by 4 bases and 4 bases, with 13 bases remaining between them. CDR3 coding DNA: TGTGCCAGCAGCTCGACAGGACTCGGAGAGACCCAGTACTTC. It is translated as CASSSTGLGETQYF.

V and J are TRBV7-2 and TRBJ2-1, with D unresolved. Trimming left V 3 bases short and J 3 bases short, with 6 bases between. The length of the CDR3 is 13 residues. The germline V gene has CDR1 SGHTA and CDR2 FQGNSA. CDR3 DNA: TGTGCCAGCAGCTTCTTCAGCTACAATGAGCAGTTCTTC. Amino acids: CASSFFSYNEQFF.

The chain carries TRBV7-9 and TRBJ2-7; TRBD2 matches 16 bases. Trimming removed 10 bases from V and 4 bases from J; junction bases left unmatched: 7. From germline, CDR1 is SEHNR and CDR2 FQNEAQ (reference sequence). This CDR3 has 15 residues. CDR3 residues: CATAGTSGGVYEQYF. In DNA form, the CDR3 reads TGTGCCACCGCTGGGACTAGCGGGGGGGTATACGAGCAGTACTTC.

In DNA form, the CDR3 reads TGTGCCAGCTCACCGGACAGGACTGGGGCCAACGTCCTGACTTTC. Translating gives CASSPDRTGANVLTF. The rearrangement links TRBV18 to TRBJ2-6, with 7 bases identical to TRBD1. Germline lookup yields CDR1 KGHSH and CDR2 LQKENI. This CDR3 has 15 amino acids. V shed 3 bases and J 2 bases; nucleotides not matched to a gene: 1.

This chain joins TRBV27 and TRBJ2-5; possible D gene TRBD2, 6 bases. V was shortened by 8 bases and J by 0 bases, with 13 bases between the two germline ends. CDR3 size: 14 residues. Germline V CDR1 and CDR2: MNHEY, SMNVEV (reference sequence). CDR3 nucleotide sequence: TGTGCCAGCTCAATCCGGGGGAACCAAGAGACCCAGTACTTC. Translation: CASSIRGNQETQYF.

This sequence joins TRBV25-1 and TRBJ1-2; D may be TRBD1 (6 bases). Per germline, CDR1 MGHDK and CDR2 SYGVNS. The CDR3 covers 15 residues. Trimming left V 2 bases short and J 1 base short, with 11 bases between. CDR3 nucleotide sequence: TGTGCCAGCAGTGAAGCAGGGGCCCTTAACTATGGCTACACCTTC. Its protein is CASSEAGALNYGYTF.

The chain carries TRBV14 and TRBJ2-5; TRBD2 aligns across 13 bases. After removal of 4 bases from V and 7 bases from J, the junction contained 9 bases not matched to a gene. This CDR3 spans 16 amino acids. CDR1 is SGHDN and CDR2 is FVKESK in the germline V gene. The CDR3 reads CASSLVGTSGVSTQYF. For the CDR3, the DNA is TGTGCCAGCAGCCTAGTGGGGACTAGCGGGGTATCGACCCAGTACTTC.

This clone showed up just once. The V gene is TRBV4-1, the J gene TRBJ2-7; 8 bases are shared with TRBD2. Germline values: CDR1 MGHRA, CDR2 YSYEKL. Losses at the gene ends were 4 bases for V and 8 bases for J; bases not matched to a gene: 13. The length of the CDR3 is 15 residues. CDR3: CASSPGGGGPFKQYF. The CDR3 DNA follows: TGCGCCAGCAGCCCCGGGGGCGGGGGGCCATTTAAGCAGTACTTC.

The CDR3 region is CASSRIDKGLAKDTQYF. The CDR3 DNA reads TGCGCCAGCAGCCGGATAGACAAGGGACTAGCGAAAGATACGCAGTATTTT. V is TRBV4-1 and J is TRBJ2-3, with 10 bases matching TRBD2. Germline CDR1 MGHRA, CDR2 YSYEKL. V shed 4 bases and J 5 bases; nucleotides not matched to a gene: 12. There are 17 residues in the CDR3.

The chain employs TRBV4-1 and TRBJ2-1, with D uncertain. CDR1 is MGHRA, CDR2 YSYEKL, per germline. This CDR3 spans 18 amino acids. Trimming removed 4 bases at V and 0 bases at J, with 19 bases between. The CDR3 DNA reads TGCGCCAGCAGCCCAAAATATGGTGTCTACAGCTCCTACAATGAGCAGTTCTTC. It yields the protein CASSPKYGVYSSYNEQFF.

The chain carries TRBV5-1 and TRBJ1-5; no firm D call. The CDR3 has 13 amino acids. V lost 0 bases and J 5 bases, leaving 6 bases between the germline ends. CDR1 is SGHRS and CDR2 is YFSETQ in the germline V gene. CDR3 in amino acids: CASSLDRDQPQHF. The CDR3 DNA reads as TGCGCCAGCAGCTTGGACCGAGATCAGCCCCAGCATTTT.

The chain carries TRBV9 and TRBJ1-5; 8 bases map to TRBD1. This CDR3 has 15 residues. The germline V gene encodes CDR1 SGDLS and CDR2 YYNGEE. The junction had 10 bases not matched to a gene; V was cut back by 4 bases and J by 7 bases. This CDR3 is CASSPRDRPQQPQHF. The CDR3 DNA reads TGTGCCAGCAGCCCCCGGGACAGGCCCCAACAGCCCCAGCATTTT.